This T cell receptor beta chain was identified during a study of blood T cells in healthy people across ages. Study context: About one barcoded beta molecule per two T cells was the capture yield of template switching.

Germline CDR1 is KGHSH and CDR2 is LQKENI. The CDR3 spans 14 residues. With 4 bases clipped from V and 6 bases from J, the junction kept 8 bases outside the gene matches. Only one count was recorded for this clonotype. Its target is unknown. General study findings and limits: Aged donors had fewer naive CD4+ cells and lower diversity than long-lived donors.

For the second PCR, which ran for 7 to 11 cycles, a sample-barcoded 5' primer and a J-beta primer mix were used. TCRdb processed the 5' RACE reads anew with MiXCR; each CDR3 protein has one entry. This table holds over a million distinct CDR3 sequences, 35% to 45% found once. The origin of this receptor is a woman aged 18 to 35 in good health. The chain uses TRBV18 and TRBJ2-7, with 8 positions matching TRBD1. Sequencing used blood. CDR3 nucleotides: TGTGCCAGCTCACGAGGACAGGGAGGCGGCGAGCAGTACTTC. This encodes CASSRGQGGGEQYF. The variable domain in full, with the rest retrieved from reference TRBV18 and TRBJ2-7, is NAGVMQNPRHLVRRRGQEARLRCSPMKGHSHVYWYRQLPEEGLKFMVYLQKENIIDESGMPKERFSAEFPKEGPSILRIQQVVRGDSAAYFCASSRGQGGGEQYFGPGTRLTVT.